This T cell receptor (beta chain) was found in a study of beta chain features in type 1 diabetes. After removal of 4 bases from V and 3 bases from J, the junction contained 4 bases not matched to a gene. Germline CDR1 reads SGHRS; CDR2 reads YFSETQ. The CDR3 runs to 14 residues. Every isolated RNA sample was fully reverse transcribed, so sequencing captured expressed TCRB transcripts. Produced via immunoSEQ multiplex PCR; TCRdb's table is partial and in-frame only. The sample consists of 600,000 or so clones, around 11% of them appearing once. General study points: There was a moderate but significant shortening of TCRB CDR3s in all four CD4+ subsets of Type 1 diabetes patients.

Regarding this clone: The antigen remains unidentified.

This sequence joins TRBV5-1 and TRBJ1-5, with 7 bases identical to TRBD1. The material sequenced was naive CD4+ T cells from blood. The receptor was derived from a man younger than 45 with type 1 diabetes. This CDR3 reads CASSPGTDNQPQHF. CDR3 in DNA: TGCGCCAGCAGCCCCGGGACAGACAATCAGCCCCAGCATTTT.